This T cell receptor (beta chain) came from a study of human T cells and chemical hapten exposure. Overall study: DPC (0.01%) was patch tested on the upper back and read at 6 days. Patients were mainly female, each with alopecia areata, totalis or universalis. The study's findings and limits: DPC sensitization did not alter TCRs above 1 in 1000 frequency.

Individual cDNA molecules received unique molecular identifiers in the library. Each CDR3 protein is one row after TCRdb ran MiXCR on the RACE reads. The sample includes about 190,000 distinct CDR3 sequences, around 25% seen only once; the top ten take 2% to 3%. The germline V gene has CDR1 KGHSH and CDR2 LQKENI. The CDR3 sequence is 13 residues long. V gave up 0 bases and J gave up 7 bases, with 10 bases separating them. Comments on this clonotype: No antigen is known for it.

Time point indicated: patch test 3, about 24 weeks after DPC sensitization. Described treatment: therapeutic diphenylcyclopropenone sensitization with weekly scalp DPC. V is TRBV18 and J is TRBJ2-7, with D perhaps TRBD2 (6 bases). The sequencing here drew on whole blood, taken in connection with sensitization to the hapten diphenylcyclopropenone (DPC). This receptor was identified in a woman aged 40 to 50 with alopecia areata. Some clones in this sample may be carry-over from other donors' samples. DNA of the CDR3: TGTGCCAGCTCACCACCGTCTAGCGTGGAGCAGTACTTC. This encodes CASSPPSSVEQYF.